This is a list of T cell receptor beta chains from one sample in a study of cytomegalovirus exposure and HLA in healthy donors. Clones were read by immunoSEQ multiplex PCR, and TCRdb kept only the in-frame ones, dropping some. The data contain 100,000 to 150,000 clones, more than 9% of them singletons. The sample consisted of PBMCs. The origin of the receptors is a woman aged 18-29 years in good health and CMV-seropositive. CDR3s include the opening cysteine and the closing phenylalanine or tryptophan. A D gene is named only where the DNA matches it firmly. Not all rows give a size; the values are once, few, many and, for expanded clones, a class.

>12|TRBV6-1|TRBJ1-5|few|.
CASSEARDRQHF
TGTGCCAGCAGTGAAGCAAGAGACAGACAGCATTTT
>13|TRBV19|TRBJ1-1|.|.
CASSLGVDTEAFF
TGTGCCAGTAGTCTCGGGGTGGACACTGAAGCTTTCTTT
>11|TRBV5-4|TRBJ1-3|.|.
CASREGNTIYF
TGTGCCAGCCGGGAGGGAAACACCATATATTTT
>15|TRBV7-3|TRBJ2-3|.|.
CASSHKSNGHDTQYF
TGTGCCAGCAGCCACAAGAGTAATGGGCACGATACGCAGTATTTT
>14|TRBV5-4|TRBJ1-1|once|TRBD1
CASSFQGVNTEAFF
TGTGCCAGCAGCTTTCAGGGGGTAAACACTGAAGCTTTCTTT
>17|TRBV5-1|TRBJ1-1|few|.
CASSLLDWTGGTGEAFF
TGCGCCAGCAGCCTACTTGACTGGACGGGGGGTACGGGTGAAGCTTTCTTT
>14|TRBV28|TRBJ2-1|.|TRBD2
CALTSGPKMNEQFF
TGTGCCTTAACTAGCGGACCAAAGATGAATGAGCAGTTCTTC
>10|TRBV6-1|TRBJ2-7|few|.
CATEAYEQYF
TGTGCCACCGAGGCCTACGAGCAGTACTTC
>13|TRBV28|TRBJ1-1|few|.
CASSYTLTEEAFF
TGTGCCAGCAGTTATACATTGACAGAAGAAGCTTTCTTT
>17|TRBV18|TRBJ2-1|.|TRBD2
CASSPPAGGQSSYEQFF
TGTGCCAGCTCACCACCGGCGGGAGGTCAGAGTTCGTATGAGCAGTTCTTC
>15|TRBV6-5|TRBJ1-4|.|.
CASSPSDGNNEKLFF
TGTGCCAGCAGCCCTTCTGACGGGAATAATGAAAAACTGTTTTTT
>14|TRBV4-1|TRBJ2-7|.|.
CASSQDHRVGEQYF
TGCGCCAGCAGCCAAGATCACAGGGTGGGCGAGCAGTACTTC
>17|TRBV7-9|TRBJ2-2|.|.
CASRLTTSNLNTGELFF
TGTGCCAGCAGGCTTACTACGTCAAACCTGAACACCGGGGAGCTGTTTTTT
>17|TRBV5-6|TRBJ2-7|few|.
CASSSLLSVPRGDEQYF
TGTGCCAGCAGCTCATTGTTAAGTGTTCCCCGCGGGGACGAGCAGTACTTC
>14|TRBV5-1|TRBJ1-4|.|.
CASSPQGTNEKLFF
TGCGCCAGCAGCCCACAGGGCACTAATGAAAAACTGTTTTTT
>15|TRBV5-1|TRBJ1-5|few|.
CASSLPGQANQPQHF
TGCGCCAGCAGCCTGCCTGGACAAGCCAATCAGCCCCAGCATTTT
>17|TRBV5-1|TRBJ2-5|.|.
CASSLGRGSLVPETQYF
TGCGCCAGCAGCTTGGGGAGGGGCTCCCTGGTTCCGGAGACCCAGTACTTC
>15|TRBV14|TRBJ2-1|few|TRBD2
CASSQGRGLAGPQFF
TGTGCCAGCAGCCAAGGACGAGGGCTAGCGGGTCCGCAGTTCTTC